The T cell receptor beta chain under discussion was sequenced for a study of cytomegalovirus exposure and HLA in healthy donors. Study conclusions and caveats: V segments that were indistinguishable, TRBV6-2 and TRBV6-3 among them, were omitted from analysis.

This clone was seen a handful of times. The antigen is unknown. The PCR contained 60 Vbeta and 13 Jbeta primers. TCRdb keeps only in-frame clones here, not all; method: immunoSEQ multiplex PCR. In the table there are about 140,000 clones, about three quarters of which are singletons. Trimming cost V 4 bases and J 4 bases, with 11 bases left between them. In germline, CDR1 is SGHNT, CDR2 YYREEE (reference sequence). The CDR3 is made up of 13 amino acids. The chain joins TRBV5-4 to TRBJ1-2; D ambiguous. The sequence was obtained from a man in his forties in good health and CMV-seropositive. Sequences were obtained from PBMCs. CDR3 amino acids: CASSLDGPYGYTF. The CDR3 coding sequence is TGTGCCAGCAGCCTGGATGGCCCCTATGGCTACACCTTC.